This T cell receptor (beta chain) originates from a study of cytomegalovirus exposure and HLA in healthy donors. With 1 base clipped from V and 6 bases from J, the junction kept 4 bases outside the gene matches. CDR1 SEHNR and CDR2 FQNEAQ come from the germline V gene (reference sequence). This CDR3 contains 15 residues. Study results and caveats: A likely sequencing artifact accounted for one observed cluster of highly shared sequence variants. The HLA-A and HLA-B alleles of most subjects were reportedly predicted accurately from TCR beta sequences.

The PCR ran on 60 Vbeta and 13 Jbeta primers. The data were produced by immunoSEQ multiplex PCR, yet TCRdb's version contains in-frame clones alone and is incomplete. The sample carries around 150,000 clones, approximately 90% recorded once. Regarding this clone: Its specificity is unknown.

The sequence derives from a woman aged 25 to 39 in good health and CMV-seronegative. V and J are TRBV7-9 and TRBJ2-1; 9 bases align to TRBD2. Sequenced: PBMCs. CDR3 in amino acids: CASSLVAGVVNEQFF. The CDR3 nucleotides read TGTGCCAGCAGCTTAGTAGCGGGAGTGGTCAATGAGCAGTTCTTC.